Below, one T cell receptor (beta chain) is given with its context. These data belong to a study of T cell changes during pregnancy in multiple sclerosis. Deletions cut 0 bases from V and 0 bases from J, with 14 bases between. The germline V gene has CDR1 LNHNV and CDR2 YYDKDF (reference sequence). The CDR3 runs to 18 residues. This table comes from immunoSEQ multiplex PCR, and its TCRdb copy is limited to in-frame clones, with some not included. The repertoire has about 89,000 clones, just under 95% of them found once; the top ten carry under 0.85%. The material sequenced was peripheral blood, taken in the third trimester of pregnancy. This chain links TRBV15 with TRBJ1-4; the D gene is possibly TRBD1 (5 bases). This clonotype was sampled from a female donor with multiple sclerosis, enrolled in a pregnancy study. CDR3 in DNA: TGTGCCACCAGCAGAGATCGCAGACGGGGGTCAACTAATGAAAAACTGTTTTTT. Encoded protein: CATSRDRRRGSTNEKLFF.